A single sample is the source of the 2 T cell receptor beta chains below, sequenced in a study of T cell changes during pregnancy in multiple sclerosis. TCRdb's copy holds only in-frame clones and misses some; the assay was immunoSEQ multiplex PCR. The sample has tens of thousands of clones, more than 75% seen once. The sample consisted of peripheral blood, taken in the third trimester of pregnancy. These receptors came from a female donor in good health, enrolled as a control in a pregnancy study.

CDR3 DNA: TGTGCCAGCAGCTTAGCCAGATTGCAAGAGACCCAGTACTTC. Encoded protein: CASSLARLQETQYF. The gene calls are TRBV7-2 and TRBJ2-5; D not resolved. From germline, CDR1 is SGHTA and CDR2 FQGNSA. V lost 0 bases, J lost 2 bases, and 7 bases lay in between. This CDR3 has 14 amino acids.

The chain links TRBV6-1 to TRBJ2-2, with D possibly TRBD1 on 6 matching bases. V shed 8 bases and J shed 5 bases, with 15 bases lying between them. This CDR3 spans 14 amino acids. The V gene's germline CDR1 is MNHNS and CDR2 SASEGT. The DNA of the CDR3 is TGTGCCAGCTCTCAGGGGCGAACGACCGGGGAGCTGTTTTTT. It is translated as CASSQGRTTGELFF.